This T cell receptor beta chain stems from a study of T cell responses to AZD1222 COVID-19 vaccine. Germline loops: CDR1 MGHDK, CDR2 SYGVNS. The CDR3 has 18 amino acids. Between the trimmed V and J ends, which lost 2 bases and 5 bases, there was a span of 19 bases. Using immunoSEQ multiplex PCR, the repertoire was profiled, and TCRdb retains in-frame clones only, with some absent. This table has approximately 97,000 clones, more than 70% appearing once. The sequencing used peripheral blood, collected on day 0 of AZD1222 vaccination. This receptor was identified in an adult in good health. The genes are TRBV25-1 and TRBJ2-6; a possible D gene is TRBD1 (5 bases). The CDR3 is CASSETKRGPPRANVLTF. Written as DNA, the CDR3 is TGTGCCAGCAGTGAAACGAAAAGGGGCCCCCCTCGGGCCAACGTCCTGACTTTC.